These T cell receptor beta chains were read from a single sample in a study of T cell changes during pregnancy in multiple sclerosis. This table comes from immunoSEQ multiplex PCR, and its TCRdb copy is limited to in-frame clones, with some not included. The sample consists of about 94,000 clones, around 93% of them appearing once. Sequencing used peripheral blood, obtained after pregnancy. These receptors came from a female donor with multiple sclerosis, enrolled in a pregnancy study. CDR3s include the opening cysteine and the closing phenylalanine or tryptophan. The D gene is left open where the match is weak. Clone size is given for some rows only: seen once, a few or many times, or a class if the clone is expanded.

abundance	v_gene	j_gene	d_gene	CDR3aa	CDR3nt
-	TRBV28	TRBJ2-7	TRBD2	CASSPGLAKDEQYF	TGTGCCAGCAGTCCGGGACTAGCGAAAGACGAGCAGTACTTC
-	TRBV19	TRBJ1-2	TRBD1	CASSYYRDRGSYGYTF	TGTGCCAGTAGCTACTATCGGGACAGGGGGAGCTATGGCTACACCTTC
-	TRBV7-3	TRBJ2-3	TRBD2	CASSRSSGSSDTQYF	TGTGCCAGCAGCCGTTCTAGCGGGAGCTCAGATACGCAGTATTTT
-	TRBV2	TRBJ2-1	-	CASSLGYNEQFF	TGTGCCAGCAGTCTCGGTTACAATGAGCAGTTCTTC
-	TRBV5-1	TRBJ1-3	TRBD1	CASSGTGHSGNTIYF	TGCGCCAGCAGCGGGACAGGGCACTCTGGAAACACCATATATTTT
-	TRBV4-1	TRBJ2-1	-	CASSQESTVLYNEQFF	TGCGCCAGCAGCCAAGAATCGACAGTTCTTTACAATGAGCAGTTCTTC
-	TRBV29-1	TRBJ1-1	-	CSVERQLNTEAFF	TGCAGCGTTGAGAGACAGTTGAACACTGAAGCTTTCTTT
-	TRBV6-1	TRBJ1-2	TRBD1	CASRATGGGYTF	TGTGCCAGCAGGGCCACAGGGGGCGGCTACACCTTC
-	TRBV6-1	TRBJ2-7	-	CASSVPTTFSRRAYEQYF	TGTGCCAGCAGTGTCCCGACCACGTTTTCCCGACGGGCCTACGAGCAGTACTTC
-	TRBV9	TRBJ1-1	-	CASSGERMNTEAFF	TGTGCCAGCAGCGGGGAGAGGATGAACACTGAAGCTTTCTTT
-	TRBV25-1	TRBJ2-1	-	CASSESEYNEQFF	TGTGCCAGCAGTGAATCGGAGTACAATGAGCAGTTCTTC
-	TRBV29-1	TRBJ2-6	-	CSVEVDGVTGANVLTF	TGCAGCGTTGAAGTGGACGGGGTCACTGGGGCCAACGTCCTGACTTTC
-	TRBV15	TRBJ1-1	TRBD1	CATSRGQGAEAFF	TGTGCCACCAGCAGGGGACAGGGGGCTGAAGCTTTCTTT
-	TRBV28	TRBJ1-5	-	CARRPPVRQPQHF	TGTGCCCGCAGGCCCCCAGTCAGACAGCCCCAGCATTTT
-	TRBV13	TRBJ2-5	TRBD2	CASSPGTSGPLSGTQYF	TGTGCCAGCAGTCCGGGGACTAGCGGGCCTCTCTCGGGGACCCAGTACTTC
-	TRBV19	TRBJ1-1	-	CASSISRGGYTEAFF	TGTGCCAGTAGTATAAGTCGGGGTGGATACACTGAAGCTTTCTTT
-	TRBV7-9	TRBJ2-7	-	CASSSLTRGAYEQYF	TGTGCCAGCAGCTCCCTGACCAGGGGCGCTTACGAGCAGTACTTC
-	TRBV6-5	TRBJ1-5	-	CASSYREGQPQHF	TGTGCCAGCAGTTACAGGGAGGGTCAGCCCCAGCATTTT
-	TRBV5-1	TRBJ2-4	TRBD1	CASSLAGGRENIQYF	TGCGCCAGCAGCTTGGCAGGGGGCAGGGAAAACATTCAGTACTTC
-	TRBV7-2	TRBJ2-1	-	CASSLVMSSYNEQFF	TGTGCCAGCAGCTTAGTCATGAGCTCCTACAATGAGCAGTTCTTC
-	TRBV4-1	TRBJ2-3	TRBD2	CASSQDGAGTRTDTQYF	TGCGCCAGCAGCCAAGACGGAGCGGGGACGAGAACAGATACGCAGTATTTT
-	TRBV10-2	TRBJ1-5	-	CASKAGNQPQHF	TGCGCCAGTAAGGCGGGCAATCAGCCCCAGCATTTT
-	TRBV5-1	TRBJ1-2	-	CASSLEGAATKTVTF	TGCGCCAGCAGCTTGGAAGGTGCGGCGACCAAGACCGTGACCTTC
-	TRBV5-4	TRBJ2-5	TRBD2	CASSSPIAGGLETQYF	TGTGCCAGCAGCTCTCCCATAGCGGGAGGTCTGGAGACCCAGTACTTC
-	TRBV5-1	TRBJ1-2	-	CASSGRGAHYGYTF	TGCGCCAGCAGCGGAAGGGGTGCGCACTATGGCTACACCTTC
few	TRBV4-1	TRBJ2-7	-	CASSQGLGRPYEQYF	TGCGCCAGCAGCCAAGGATTAGGGAGGCCCTACGAGCAGTACTTC